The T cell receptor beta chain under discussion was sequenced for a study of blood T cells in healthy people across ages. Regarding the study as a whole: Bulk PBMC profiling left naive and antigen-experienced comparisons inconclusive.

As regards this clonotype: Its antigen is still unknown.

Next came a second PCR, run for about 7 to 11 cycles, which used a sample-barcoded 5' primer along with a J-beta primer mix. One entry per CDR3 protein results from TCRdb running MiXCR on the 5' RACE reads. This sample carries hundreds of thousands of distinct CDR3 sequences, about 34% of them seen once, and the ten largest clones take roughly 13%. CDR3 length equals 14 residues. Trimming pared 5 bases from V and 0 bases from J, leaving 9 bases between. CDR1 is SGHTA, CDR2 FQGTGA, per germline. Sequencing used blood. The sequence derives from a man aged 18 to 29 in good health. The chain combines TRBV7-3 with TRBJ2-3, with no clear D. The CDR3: CASSPVDSTDTQYF. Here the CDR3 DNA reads TGTGCCAGCAGCCCCGTCGATAGCACAGATACGCAGTATTTT.